The source of this T cell receptor (beta chain) is a study of long-term antiretroviral therapy in people with HIV. Running of the v3.0 immunoSEQ assay took place at survey level. It was 40,000-50,000 T-cell genomes per sample that sequencing targeted. Here immunoSEQ multiplex PCR was the method, and the copy in TCRdb shows in-frame clones only, minus some. The sample records approximately 35,000 clones, about 76% being singletons. The sequenced sample was unsorted PBMCs, obtained 1.9 years after starting antiretroviral therapy. The origin of this receptor is a man younger than 35 with HIV.

The CDR3 loop reads CASSQDGGVVNSPLHF. For the CDR3, the DNA is TGCGCCAGCAGCCAAGATGGGGGAGTAGTTAATTCACCCCTCCACTTT. The chain employs TRBV4-1 and TRBJ1-6, with D perhaps TRBD1 (5 bases). Germline CDR1 MGHRA, CDR2 YSYEKL. The CDR3 sequence is 16 residues long. V was trimmed by 0 bases and J by 6 bases, leaving 12 bases between them.